This T cell receptor beta chain came from a study of T cells in Graves' hyperthyroidism and ophthalmopathy. Study-wide context: Peripheral blood sampling occurred at initial diagnosis, before any treatment.

TCR beta CDR3 regions were amplified from RNA transcripts. The TCR CDR3 was amplified in a first-round RT-PCR using the HTBI primer set. One entry per CDR3 protein, called by TCRdb with MiXCR from the multiplex PCR reads. The table lists around 420,000 distinct CDR3 sequences, roughly 14% of them singletons, with roughly 13% in the top ten. The table lists this clonotype with many counts. Its antigen is unidentified. No ophthalmopathy progression within 18 months constituted stable Graves' hyperthyroidism. The length of the CDR3 is 15 residues. CDR1 DFQATT and CDR2 SNEGSKA come from the germline V gene (reference sequence). With V trimmed by 3 bases and J by 1 base, 5 bases remained unmatched. Overall study results and limits: Ophthalmopathy was model-predicted a median about 7.1 months pre-onset. The blood repertoire included most of the expanded thyroid clonotypes above 0.001.

This sequence was found in a woman aged 18-29 years with Graves' hyperthyroidism. The sequenced sample was blood. V and J are TRBV20-1 and TRBJ1-1, with TRBD1 identical over 10 bases. The chain's CDR3 is CSARTGGVGNTEAFF. Here the CDR3 DNA reads TGCAGTGCTAGGACAGGGGGCGTCGGGAACACTGAAGCTTTCTTT.